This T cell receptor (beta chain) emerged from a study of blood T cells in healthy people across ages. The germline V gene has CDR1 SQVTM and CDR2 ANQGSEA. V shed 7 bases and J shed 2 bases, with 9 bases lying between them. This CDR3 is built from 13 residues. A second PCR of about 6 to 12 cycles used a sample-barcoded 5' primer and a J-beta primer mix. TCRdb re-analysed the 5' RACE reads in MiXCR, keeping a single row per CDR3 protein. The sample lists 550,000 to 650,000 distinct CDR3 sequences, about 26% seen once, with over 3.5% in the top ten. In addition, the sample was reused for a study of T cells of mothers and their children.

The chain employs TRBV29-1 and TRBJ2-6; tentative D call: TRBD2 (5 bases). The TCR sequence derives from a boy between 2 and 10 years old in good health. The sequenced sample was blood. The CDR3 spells CSGRETGANVLTF. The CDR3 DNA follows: TGCAGCGGACGGGAAACTGGGGCCAACGTCCTGACTTTC.